This is a list of T cell receptor beta chains from one sample in a study of blood T cell repertoires in COVID-19. Profiled with immunoSEQ multiplex PCR; TCRdb holds only in-frame clones, not every one. Among around 140,000 clones listed, 80% to 90% were seen once. Sequenced sample: peripheral blood. These receptors all stem from a man in his sixties with active or convalescent COVID-19. CDR3s include the opening cysteine and the closing phenylalanine or tryptophan. D genes are given only for firm matches. The size field is filled for only some rows; it gives once, few, many or a size class.

d_gene | j_gene | abundance | v_gene | CDR3nt | CDR3aa
TRBD1 | TRBJ1-1 | few | TRBV6-5 | TGTGCCAGCAGTTCGGGACAGTTGAACACTGAAGCTTTCTTT | CASSSGQLNTEAFF
NA | TRBJ1-3 | NA | TRBV6-6 | TGTGCCAGCAGTTACCGGAAGGGCCCAGGGAACACCATATATTTT | CASSYRKGPGNTIYF
TRBD1 | TRBJ1-1 | NA | TRBV19 | TGTGCCAGTAGTAACCCGGGACAGGGACCTAGTTATGAAGCTTTCTTT | CASSNPGQGPSYEAFF
NA | TRBJ2-7 | NA | TRBV20-1 | TGCAGTGCTAGAGATCAGGTCGGGCAGTACTTC | CSARDQVGQYF
TRBD1 | TRBJ2-6 | NA | TRBV24-1 | TGTGCCACCACTACCCTCGGGGACAGGGTAACTGGGGCCAACGTCCTGACTTTC | CATTTLGDRVTGANVLTF
TRBD2 | TRBJ2-7 | once | TRBV6-5 | TGTGCCAGCAGTTACATAGGACTAGCGGGAGCCTACGAGCAGTACTTC | CASSYIGLAGAYEQYF
TRBD2 | TRBJ2-5 | NA | TRBV7-2 | TGTGCCAGCAGCTCACCCGGACTAGCGGGAGGGCAAGAGACCCAGTACTTC | CASSSPGLAGGQETQYF
NA | TRBJ1-5 | NA | TRBV28 | TGTGCCAGCAGTGATTGGAGGAGGGGATATAGCAATCAGCCCCAGCATTTT | CASSDWRRGYSNQPQHF
TRBD1 | TRBJ2-3 | NA | TRBV19 | TGTGCCAGTAGCCCGGGACAGGGGGTAACAGATACGCAGTATTTT | CASSPGQGVTDTQYF
NA | TRBJ2-7 | NA | TRBV6-5 | TGTGCCAGCAGCCCCCCGGACAGAAACGAGCAGTACTTC | CASSPPDRNEQYF
TRBD1 | TRBJ1-1 | NA | TRBV25-1 | TGTGCCAGCAGTGGACAGGGCCGTGAAGCTTTCTTT | CASSGQGREAFF
TRBD1 | TRBJ2-6 | NA | TRBV9 | TGTGCCAGCAGCGTAGGGGCAGGGGGTTATCTTTCGTCTGGGGCCAACGTCCTGACTTTC | CASSVGAGGYLSSGANVLTF
NA | TRBJ2-7 | NA | TRBV10-2 | TGCGCCAGCAGTGGGGCAAGGGGGACCTCCTACGAGCAGTACTTC | CASSGARGTSYEQYF
NA | TRBJ1-5 | NA | TRBV15 | TGTGCCACCAGCAGGCATCGCGGGTTTGATAATCAGCCCCAGCATTTT | CATSRHRGFDNQPQHF
TRBD2 | TRBJ2-5 | NA | TRBV6-1 | TGTGCCAGTACGGGAGGAGGCTTAGAGACCCAGTACTTC | CASTGGGLETQYF
NA | TRBJ2-7 | NA | TRBV7-2 | TGTGCCAGCAGCCTGGGGTTCGGGGTGCCCTACGAGCAGTACTTC | CASSLGFGVPYEQYF
NA | TRBJ1-5 | once | TRBV18 | TGTGCCAGCTCACCAGGGGCTGGGCAGCCCCAGCATTTT | CASSPGAGQPQHF
NA | TRBJ2-1 | NA | TRBV7-9 | TGTGCCAGCAGCTTAGCGGACTACTACAATGAGCAGTTCTTC | CASSLADYYNEQFF
NA | TRBJ1-2 | few | TRBV28 | TGTGCCAGCAGTTTGTCAGTGGAGCGTGGCTACACCTTC | CASSLSVERGYTF
TRBD1 | TRBJ1-1 | NA | TRBV6-5 | TGTGCCAGCAGATATACAGGGGTGGGCACTGAAGCTTTCTTT | CASRYTGVGTEAFF
TRBD2 | TRBJ2-1 | NA | TRBV10-3 | TGTGCCATCAGACCCCCTACTGCGGGACCTGGGAGGGGTGAGCAGTTCTTC | CAIRPPTAGPGRGEQFF
TRBD2 | TRBJ2-1 | once | TRBV5-1 | TGCGCCAGCAGCCCCACTAGCGGACTCAATGAGCAGTTCTTC | CASSPTSGLNEQFF
TRBD1 | TRBJ2-2 | NA | TRBV6-5 | TGTGCCAGCAGGCGGGACAGGGGGCGTTCGGGGGAGCTGTTTTTT | CASRRDRGRSGELFF
NA | TRBJ1-1 | NA | TRBV7-3 | TGTGCCAGCAGCCGCTTGGGAGGGAGTAACACTGAAGCTTTCTTT | CASSRLGGSNTEAFF
TRBD1 | TRBJ2-1 | NA | TRBV5-1 | TGCGCCAGCAGCATGAAAGCCGGGACAGGGAAAATGCCGGGTGAGCAGTTCTTC | CASSMKAGTGKMPGEQFF
NA | TRBJ1-6 | NA | TRBV4-1 | TGCGCCAGCAGCCAAATTGGGGGCCAATCGAGCTCCTATAATTCACCCCTCCACTTT | CASSQIGGQSSSYNSPLHF
TRBD1 | TRBJ1-1 | NA | TRBV28 | TGTGCCAGCAGCCCGGTGGGGATGGCGGGACAGGGTAACACTGAAGCTTTCTTT | CASSPVGMAGQGNTEAFF
NA | TRBJ2-2 | NA | TRBV5-1 | TGCGCCAGCAGCCCGGGATCGAACACCGGGGAGCTGTTTTTT | CASSPGSNTGELFF
NA | TRBJ1-6 | NA | TRBV5-1 | TGCGCCAGCAGCTTGGATCCCTTTGAGAATTCACCCCTCCACTTT | CASSLDPFENSPLHF
TRBD1 | TRBJ1-1 | few | TRBV19 | TGTGCCAGTAGTATTCTTTCCGGGGACAGGGGGTCTGAAGCTTTCTTT | CASSILSGDRGSEAFF
TRBD1 | TRBJ2-7 | NA | TRBV27 | TGTGCCAGCAGTTCGTCCAGGGGGCCTAGTCCCTACGAGCAGTACTTC | CASSSSRGPSPYEQYF
NA | TRBJ1-4 | once | TRBV30 | TGTGCCTGGAGTACCGGACAGAGTCTTACCCTGTTTTTT | CAWSTGQSLTLFF
NA | TRBJ2-1 | NA | TRBV7-8 | TGTGCCAGCAGCCAACTCCCCCGGGAGTTATCCTACAATGAGCAGTTCTTC | CASSQLPRELSYNEQFF
TRBD1 | TRBJ1-2 | NA | TRBV3-1/TRBV3-2 | TGTGCCAGCAGCTTCAGACAGGGGGCTGTGGATGGCTACACCTTC | CASSFRQGAVDGYTF
NA | TRBJ2-1 | NA | TRBV27 | TGTGCCAGCAGTTGGGCGGGCGGCAGCTCCTACAATGAGCAGTTCTTC | CASSWAGGSSYNEQFF
NA | TRBJ1-2 | NA | TRBV28 | TGTGCCAGCAGTTTGCGGGCTAACTATGGCTACACCTTC | CASSLRANYGYTF
NA | TRBJ2-7 | NA | TRBV23-1 | TGCGCCAGCAAGGTCAGCGGCCTATACGAGCAGTACTTC | CASKVSGLYEQYF
TRBD1 | TRBJ2-7 | NA | TRBV4-1 | TGCGCCAGCAGCCCCCCCGGGACAGGATCCTACGAGCAGTACTTC | CASSPPGTGSYEQYF
TRBD1 | TRBJ1-4 | NA | TRBV4-1 | TGCGCCAGCAGCCGGGACAGGAAACGAGGGGAAAAACTGTTTTTT | CASSRDRKRGEKLFF
NA | TRBJ2-7 | NA | TRBV28 | TGTGCCAGCAGTCCGTCCTTATACGAGCAGTACTTC | CASSPSLYEQYF
TRBD1 | TRBJ2-3 | NA | TRBV19 | TGTGCCAGTAGTACACAGGGACAGGGGGCTCCGTATTTT | CASSTQGQGAPYF
TRBD1 | TRBJ1-1 | NA | TRBV28 | TGTGCCAGCAGTTTAGGATTAATATGGACAGGCGTTATGAACACTGAAGCTTTCTTT | CASSLGLIWTGVMNTEAFF
NA | TRBJ2-1 | NA | TRBV5-1 | TGCGCCAGCAGCTATACCGGGACTCGGGCTACGGATGAGCAGTTCTTC | CASSYTGTRATDEQFF
TRBD2 | TRBJ2-7 | NA | TRBV28 | TGTGCCAGCAGTGACTCCGGGAGGAGCGAGCAGTACTTC | CASSDSGRSEQYF
TRBD1 | TRBJ2-7 | once | TRBV6-5 | TGTGCCAGCAGATTGACAGGGTCCTACGAGCAGTACTTC | CASRLTGSYEQYF
TRBD1 | TRBJ2-7 | NA | TRBV27 | TGTGCCAGCAGTATATACGCAGGGGGCGAGCAGTACTTC | CASSIYAGGEQYF
TRBD1 | TRBJ2-1 | NA | TRBV24-1 | TGTGCCACCAGTGATGGCAGGGGCGGTGGACAGGCTTACAATGAGCAGTTCTTC | CATSDGRGGGQAYNEQFF
NA | TRBJ2-2 | NA | TRBV5-4 | TGTGCCAGCAGCTTCCGAGGAGCGGTCGGGACCGGGGAGCTGTTTTTT | CASSFRGAVGTGELFF